Presented here are 5 T cell receptor beta chains from one specimen sequenced in a study of Graves' ophthalmopathy and Graves' hyperthyroidism. As the template, RNA transcripts were used to amplify TCR beta CDR3 regions. HTBI primers were used in a first-round RT-PCR, which preceded a second-round multiplex PCR. TCRdb reanalysed the multiplex PCR reads using MiXCR and keeps one entry per CDR3 protein. The sample records 620,000 or so distinct CDR3 sequences, 22% being singletons. Sequences were obtained from peripheral blood. All receptors come from a woman aged 18 to 35 with stable Graves' hyperthyroidism. Some clones in this sample may be carry-over from other donors' samples.

The J gene is TRBJ1-4, the V gene TRBV6-1, with D possibly matching TRBD1 (5 bases). CDR3 size: 15 residues. With 5 bases removed from V and 6 bases from J, the gap between germline ends came to 16 bases. The germline CDR1 and CDR2 sequences are MNHNS and SASEGT. CDR3 coding DNA: TGTGCCAGCAGTCCACGGGGGGTTGAGGATGAAAAACTGTTTTTT. Protein sequence: CASSPRGVEDEKLFF.

This clonotype was counted many times. The rearrangement joins TRBV6-1 to TRBJ1-6; D not resolved. Deletions cut 0 bases from V and 11 bases from J, with 11 bases between. The CDR3 is 14 amino acids. Germline V gene lookup returns CDR1 MNHNS and CDR2 SASEGT. The CDR3 is CASSEASGLPPLHF. The CDR3 region has the DNA TGTGCCAGCAGTGAAGCCTCGGGGTTGCCACCCCTCCACTTT.

This clonotype was observed at least ten times. This chain links TRBV27 with TRBJ1-1, with D perhaps TRBD1 (5 bases). The germline V gene has CDR1 MNHEY and CDR2 SMNVEV (reference sequence). The length of the CDR3 is 16 residues. The V and J ends lost 4 bases and 3 bases respectively, with 18 bases between them. This chain's CDR3 is CASSYDGAYRYTEAFF. For the CDR3, the DNA is TGTGCCAGCAGTTACGACGGGGCCTACAGGTACACTGAAGCTTTCTTT.

V is TRBV30 and J is TRBJ1-5; D perhaps matches TRBD1 (5 bases). V lost 2 bases to trimming and J lost 7 bases, with 12 bases between them. Germline values: CDR1 GTSNPN, CDR2 SVGIG (reference sequence). The length of the CDR3 is 13 residues. For the CDR3, the DNA is TGTGCCTGGAGTATCGGGGCGCGCCAGCCCCAGCATTTT. The encoded protein is CAWSIGARQPQHF. The entire variable domain, with the rest obtained from reference TRBV30 and TRBJ1-5, is as follows: SQTIHQWPATLVQPVGSPLSLECTVEGTSNPNLYWYRQAAGRGLQLLFYSVGIGQISSEVPQNLSASRPQDRQFILSSKKLLLSDSGFYLCAWSIGARQPQHFGDGTRLSIL.

This clonotype was observed a few times. The V and J genes are TRBV20-1 and TRBJ2-5; 9 bases fit TRBD1. The CDR3 totals 14 residues. J was trimmed by 5 bases and V by 3 bases; bases with no gene match: 7. CDR1 and CDR2 (germline): DFQATT, SNEGSKA (reference sequence). The CDR3 is CSARGQGLLETQYF. The CDR3 DNA follows: TGCAGTGCTAGGGGACAGGGACTCCTGGAGACCCAGTACTTC.